This TCR beta chain was retrieved from a study of response to subunit inactivated influenza vaccine. Each CDR3 protein is one row after TCRdb ran MiXCR on the RT-PCR reads. Of 530,000 or so distinct CDR3 sequences in the sample, approximately 12% were seen once. About this clonotype: As yet, its antigen is unknown.

The study's findings and limits: It was suggested by the authors that few new T cells are recruited by each seasonal influenza vaccination.

The TCR sequence derives from a man aged 45-65 years who received an inactivated influenza vaccine. The source was PBMCs from blood, collected on the day of vaccination.

The CDR3, as DNA: TGTGCCAGCAGGGAAGACAGGGCACAGGGTCAGCCCCAGCATTTT. Translating it yields CASREDRAQGQPQHF. This chain connects TRBV6-2 or TRBV6-3 to TRBJ1-5; 7 positions match TRBD1. The CDR3 runs to 15 residues. V shed 6 bases and J 6 bases; nucleotides not matched to a gene: 11. Germline assignment: CDR1 MNHEY and CDR2 SVGEGT.